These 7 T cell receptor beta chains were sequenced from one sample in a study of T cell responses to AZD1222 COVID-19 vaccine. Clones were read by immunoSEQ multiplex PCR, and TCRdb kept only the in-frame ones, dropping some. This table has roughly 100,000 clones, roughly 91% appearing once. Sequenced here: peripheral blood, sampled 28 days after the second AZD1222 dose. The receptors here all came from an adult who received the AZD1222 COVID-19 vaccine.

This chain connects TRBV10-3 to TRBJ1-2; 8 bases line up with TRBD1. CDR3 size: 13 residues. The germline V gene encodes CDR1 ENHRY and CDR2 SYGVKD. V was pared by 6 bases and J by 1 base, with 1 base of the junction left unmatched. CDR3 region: CAISDRGNYGYTF. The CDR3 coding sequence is TGTGCCATCAGCGACAGGGGTAACTATGGCTACACCTTC.

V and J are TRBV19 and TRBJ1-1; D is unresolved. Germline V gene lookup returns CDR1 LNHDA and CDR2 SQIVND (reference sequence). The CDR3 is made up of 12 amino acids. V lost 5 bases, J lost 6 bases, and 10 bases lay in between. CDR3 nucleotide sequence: TGTGCCAGTAGTCCCCCCAGCCCTGAAGCTTTCTTT. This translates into CASSPPSPEAFF.

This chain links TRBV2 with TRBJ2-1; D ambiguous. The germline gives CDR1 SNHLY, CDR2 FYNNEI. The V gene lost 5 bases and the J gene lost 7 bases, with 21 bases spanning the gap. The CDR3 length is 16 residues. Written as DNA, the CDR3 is TGTGCCAGCAGTTCGCGTCGACGGGTCGGTGGAAATGAGCAGTTCTTC. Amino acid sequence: CASSSRRRVGGNEQFF.

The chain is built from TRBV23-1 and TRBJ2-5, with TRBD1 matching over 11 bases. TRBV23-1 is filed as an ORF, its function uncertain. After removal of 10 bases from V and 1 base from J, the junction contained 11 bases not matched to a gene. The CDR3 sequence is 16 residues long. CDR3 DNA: TGCGCCACGCAAGGGGGACAGGGGGGTTCCCAAGAGACCCAGTACTTC. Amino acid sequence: CATQGGQGGSQETQYF.

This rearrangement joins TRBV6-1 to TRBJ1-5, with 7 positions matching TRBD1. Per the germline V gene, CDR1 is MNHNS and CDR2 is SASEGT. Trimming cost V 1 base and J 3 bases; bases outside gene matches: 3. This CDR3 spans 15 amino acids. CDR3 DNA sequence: TGTGCCAGCAGTGAAGACAGGGGACCCAATCAGCCCCAGCATTTT. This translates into CASSEDRGPNQPQHF.

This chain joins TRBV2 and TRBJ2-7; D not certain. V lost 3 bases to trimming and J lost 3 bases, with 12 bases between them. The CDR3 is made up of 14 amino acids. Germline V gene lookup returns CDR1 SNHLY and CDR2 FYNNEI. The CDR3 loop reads CASSDSSRHYEQYF. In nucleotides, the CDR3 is TGTGCCAGCAGTGACTCGTCCCGTCACTACGAGCAGTACTTC.

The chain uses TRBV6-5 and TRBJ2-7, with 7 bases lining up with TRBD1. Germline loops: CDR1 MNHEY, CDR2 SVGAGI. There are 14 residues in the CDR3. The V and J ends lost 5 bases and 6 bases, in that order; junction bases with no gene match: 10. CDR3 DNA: TGTGCCAGCAGTCTCAGACAGGGCTCGGGCGAGCAGTACTTC. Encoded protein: CASSLRQGSGEQYF.